A single sample gave rise to the 26 T cell receptor beta chains below, sequenced in a study of blood T cell repertoires in COVID-19. Method: immunoSEQ multiplex PCR; TCRdb's copy keeps in-frame clones and lacks some. Counted here are under 150,000 clones, roughly 76% occurring once; the ten biggest clones make up approximately 9.2%. Material: peripheral blood. The receptors here all came from a human donor with acute or convalescent COVID-19. The donor label of this sample is uncertain.

The genes are TRBV2 and TRBJ1-3, with D maybe TRBD1 (6 bases). CDR3 length: 16 residues. Germline V gives CDR1 SNHLY, CDR2 FYNNEI. The V end lost 10 bases, the J end lost 0 bases, and 19 bases lay between the germline ends. The CDR3 spells CATKGQGTFSGNTIYF. DNA of the CDR3: TGTGCCACCAAGGGGCAGGGGACCTTCTCTGGAAACACCATATATTTT.

The gene calls are TRBV30 and TRBJ1-1; maybe TRBD1 (6 bases). Trimming cost V 5 bases and J 0 bases, with 10 bases left between them. Germline values: CDR1 GTSNPN, CDR2 SVGIG (reference sequence). The CDR3 has 13 amino acids. The CDR3 coding sequence is TGTGCCTGGCTGGGACACATGAACACTGAAGCTTTCTTT. Its translation: CAWLGHMNTEAFF.

This clone was seen a few times. The rearrangement uses TRBV5-4 and TRBJ2-1; TRBD1 matches 9 bases. V shed 0 bases and J 4 bases; nucleotides not matched to a gene: 5. The CDR3 runs to 16 residues. Germline CDR1 is SGHNT and CDR2 is YYREEE (reference sequence). In DNA, the CDR3 is TGTGCCAGCAGCTTGGATGCGGGACAGGGTTACAATGAGCAGTTCTTC. This translates into CASSLDAGQGYNEQFF.

This chain joins TRBV3-1 (or the pseudogene TRBV3-2) and TRBJ2-1; 7 nucleotides agree with TRBD1. CDR1 is LGHDT and CDR2 is YNNKEL in the germline V gene (reference sequence). After removal of 4 bases from V and 12 bases from J, the junction contained 9 bases not matched to a gene. The CDR3 length is 13 residues. CDR3 in amino acids: CASSRRQGNRQFF. CDR3 DNA: TGTGCCAGCAGCCGTAGACAGGGAAATCGGCAGTTCTTC.

This sequence joins TRBV14 and TRBJ2-3; 7 bases are shared with TRBD2. The CDR3 totals 16 residues. V was clipped by 3 bases and J by 2 bases; unmatched bases: 8. Per germline, CDR1 SGHDN and CDR2 FVKESK. The CDR3 protein is CASSQDTRGVTDTQYF. CDR3 DNA sequence: TGTGCCAGCAGCCAGGATACACGGGGGGTCACAGATACGCAGTATTTT.

This rearrangement joins TRBV15 to TRBJ2-3, with 9 nucleotides matching TRBD1. This CDR3 has 14 amino acids. Germline assignment: CDR1 LNHNV and CDR2 YYDKDF (reference sequence). V lost 6 bases, J lost 3 bases, and 4 bases stayed unmatched. The CDR3 nucleotides read TGTGCCACCAGGGACAGGGGCCGGACAGATACGCAGTATTTT. Amino acid sequence: CATRDRGRTDTQYF.

The chain employs TRBV6-5 and TRBJ1-2, with D tentatively TRBD1 (5 bases). CDR1 and CDR2 (germline): MNHEY, SVGAGI. CDR3 length: 14 residues. Deletions cut 2 bases from V and 4 bases from J, with 11 bases between. The CDR3 spells CASSYQQGLYGYTF. The CDR3, as DNA: TGTGCCAGCAGTTACCAGCAGGGACTCTATGGCTACACCTTC.

The rearrangement joins TRBV15 to TRBJ2-5, with a possible D match to TRBD2 (5 bases). This CDR3 is 16 amino acids long. Trimming stripped 1 base from V and 2 bases from J, with 14 bases between. Germline V gives CDR1 LNHNV, CDR2 YYDKDF (reference sequence). The CDR3 DNA reads TGTGCCACCAGCAGAGGTGCTAGCTTGGGGCAAGAGACCCAGTACTTC. Encoded protein: CATSRGASLGQETQYF.

The chain has TRBV30 and TRBJ2-7, with a weak D call TRBD2 (6 bases). The germline CDR1 and CDR2 sequences are GTSNPN and SVGIG (reference sequence). The CDR3 is made up of 12 amino acids. V lost 5 bases and J lost 3, with 11 bases in between. The CDR3: CAWGAGCYEQYV. The CDR3 nucleotides are TGTGCCTGGGGGGCGGGGTGCTACGAGCAGTACGTC.

V and J are TRBV5-8 and TRBJ2-2, with TRBD1 identical over 7 bases. V gave up 4 bases and J gave up 2 bases; unmatched junction bases: 5. CDR1 SGHTS and CDR2 YDEGEE come from the germline V gene. The CDR3 covers 15 residues. CDR3: CASSLTGANTGELFF. CDR3 in DNA: TGTGCCAGCAGCCTCACAGGGGCCAACACCGGGGAGCTGTTTTTT.

J is TRBJ2-1 and V is TRBV7-3; 13 nucleotides agree with TRBD2. This CDR3 has 17 amino acids. CDR1 and CDR2 from the germline V gene are SGHTA and FQGTGA. V gave up 5 bases and J gave up 5 bases; unmatched junction bases: 9. CDR3 in amino acids: CASSPRLAGGVNNEQFF. DNA for the CDR3: TGTGCCAGCAGCCCACGACTAGCGGGGGGCGTTAACAATGAGCAGTTCTTC.

The V and J genes are TRBV10-3 and TRBJ1-3; 7 bases are shared with TRBD1. The CDR3 contains 16 residues. Germline V lookup: CDR1 ENHRY, CDR2 SYGVKD. V shed 3 bases, J shed 0 bases, and the junction held 5 bases outside the gene matches. The CDR3 region is CAISDHRGSSGNTIYF. In DNA form, the CDR3 reads TGTGCCATCAGTGACCACAGGGGTAGCTCTGGAAACACCATATATTTT.

The chain has TRBV4-1 and TRBJ1-1; D uncertain. CDR1 MGHRA and CDR2 YSYEKL come from the germline V gene. This CDR3 spans 13 amino acids. Trimming removed 4 bases from V and 1 base from J, with 7 bases in between. In DNA form, the CDR3 reads TGCGCCAGCAGCCTACTCCGGAACACTGAAGCTTTCTTT. This codes for CASSLLRNTEAFF.

The sample holds many counts of this clone. This rearrangement joins TRBV12-5 to TRBJ1-5; D not resolved. The germline gives CDR1 LGHNT, CDR2 FRNRAP. The CDR3 extends over 14 amino acids. Trimming left V 5 bases short and J 3 bases short, with 11 bases between. The chain's CDR3 is CASGLPWANQPQHF. The CDR3, as DNA: TGTGCTAGTGGTCTCCCCTGGGCCAATCAGCCCCAGCATTTT.

This clone was observed a single time. The chain recombines TRBV6-2 or TRBV6-3 with TRBJ2-7, with no clear D. Trimming removed 6 bases at V and 3 bases at J, with 15 bases between. The CDR3 runs to 14 residues. The germline gives CDR1 MNHEY, CDR2 SVGEGT. CDR3 in amino acids: CASSPGGALYEQYV. Written as DNA, the CDR3 is TGTGCCAGCAGCCCCGGCGGAGCCCTCTACGAGCAGTACGTC.

The DNA for the CDR3 is TGCGCCAGCAGCTTGCAAACAGACTATGGCTACACCTTC. This sequence encodes CASSLQTDYGYTF. V gene TRBV5-1 combines with J gene TRBJ1-2; D not resolved. This CDR3 has 13 amino acids. CDR1 and CDR2 from the germline V gene are SGHRS and YFSETQ. Trimming pared 1 base from V and 3 bases from J, leaving 7 bases between.

The chain uses TRBV5-6 and TRBJ2-3; D gene ambiguous. The CDR3 is 11 amino acids. Germline V gives CDR1 SGHDT, CDR2 YYEEEE. V was clipped by 0 bases and J by 8 bases, with 4 bases between them. The CDR3 is CASSLARTQYF. DNA of the CDR3: TGTGCCAGCAGCTTGGCCCGTACGCAGTATTTT.

This clone has only a few counts. This chain uses TRBV6-7 with TRBJ1-2; 7 bases match TRBD1. TRBV6-7 is annotated as an ORF whose role is uncertain. After removal of 4 bases from V and 0 bases from J, the junction contained 5 bases not matched to a gene. CDR3 size: 15 residues. CDR3 in amino acids: CASSFRDSPNYGYTF. The CDR3 bases are TGTGCCAGCAGTTTCCGGGACAGTCCTAACTATGGCTACACCTTC.

The CDR3 region has the DNA TGTGCCAGCAGCCCCGTGGACAGTAAGAACACTGAAGCTTTCTTT. This gives the protein CASSPVDSKNTEAFF. This chain links TRBV7-9 with TRBJ1-1; a weak D match, TRBD1 (6 bases). The CDR3 loop spans 15 amino acids. Germline lookup yields CDR1 SEHNR and CDR2 FQNEAQ (reference sequence). With 5 bases removed from V and 1 base from J, the gap between germline ends came to 14 bases.

The genes are TRBV24-1 and TRBJ1-1; no definite D call. Deletions cut 3 bases from V and 3 bases from J, with 7 bases between. The germline V gene encodes CDR1 KGHDR and CDR2 SFDVKD. The CDR3 spans 13 residues. In nucleotides, the CDR3 is TGTGCCACCAGTGATCGGAGCTACACTGAAGCTTTCTTT. Translation gives CATSDRSYTEAFF.

The CDR3 region is CASRQGLWGHEQYF. The CDR3 nucleotides read TGTGCCAGCAGACAGGGCTTATGGGGCCACGAGCAGTACTTC. J is TRBJ2-7 and V is TRBV2; a possible D gene is TRBD1 (6 bases). Trimming cost V 6 bases and J 5 bases, with 17 bases left between them. Per germline, CDR1 SNHLY and CDR2 FYNNEI. The CDR3 contains 14 residues.

The chain uses TRBV19 and TRBJ1-5; D is perhaps TRBD1 (6 bases). The V end lost 8 bases, the J end lost 0 bases, and 17 bases lay between the germline ends. Germline V CDR1 and CDR2: LNHDA, SQIVND (reference sequence). The CDR3 spans 16 residues. The CDR3, as DNA: TGTGCCAGTTCCCAACGGGGAGGGGGTAGCAATCAGCCCCAGCATTTT. It translates to CASSQRGGGSNQPQHF.

This clone showed up just once. The chain is built from TRBV27 and TRBJ2-5, with D uncertain. The V end was cut by 2 bases, the J end by 5 bases, with 9 bases between. Germline CDR1 and CDR2: MNHEY and SMNVEV (reference sequence). This CDR3 is 13 amino acids long. The CDR3 reads CASSLIRSETQYF. The CDR3 DNA sequence: TGTGCCAGCAGTTTAATCAGGTCCGAGACCCAGTACTTC.

V usage is TRBV2 and J usage is TRBJ1-3; maybe TRBD1 (5 bases). The CDR3 runs to 15 residues. Germline V CDR1 and CDR2: SNHLY, FYNNEI. Trimming removed 3 bases from V and 4 bases from J, with 13 bases in between. CDR3 in amino acids: CASSDPTEGGNTIYF. The CDR3 DNA sequence: TGTGCCAGCAGTGACCCGACAGAAGGAGGAAACACCATATATTTT.

The chain has TRBV30 and TRBJ1-1; D is undetermined. Germline-derived CDR1 and CDR2 are GTSNPN and SVGIG (reference sequence). V was trimmed by 0 bases and J by 4 bases, leaving 9 bases between them. CDR3 size: 13 residues. The CDR3 loop is CAWSVWATTEAFF. Here the CDR3 DNA reads TGTGCCTGGAGTGTATGGGCAACCACTGAAGCTTTCTTT.

The rearrangement links TRBV6-2 or TRBV6-3 to TRBJ1-2; D is perhaps TRBD1 (5 bases). Trimming removed 6 bases at V and 6 bases at J, with 23 bases between. The CDR3 has 16 residues. Germline CDR1 and CDR2: MNHEY and SVGEGT. As DNA, the CDR3 is TGTGCCAGCAGCCGCGCCCAGGGTCGGGTAAGGGATGGCTACACCTTC. Amino acids: CASSRAQGRVRDGYTF.